These 23 T cell receptor beta chains were all obtained from the same sample, sequenced in a study of human T cells and chemical hapten exposure. In TCRdb, the RACE reads were re-called with MiXCR into one record per CDR3 protein. The data show 300,000 to 450,000 distinct CDR3 sequences, with 4.5% to 7% seen just once and over 6.5% held by the top ten. Sample time point: pre-sensitization, week 0. Treatment defined: therapeutic diphenylcyclopropenone sensitization with weekly scalp DPC. The specimen comprised whole blood, sampled in connection with sensitization to the hapten diphenylcyclopropenone (DPC). These receptors originate from a woman under 30 with alopecia areata. Some clones in this sample may be carry-over from other donors' samples.

This sequence joins TRBV21-1 and TRBJ2-1; the D segment call TRBD1 is taken from the table without a DNA check. TRBV21-1 is assigned pseudogene status. This CDR3 has 16 residues. The CDR3 DNA reads as TGTGCCAGCAGCAAAGCAGGGGTCGGAGTTGACAATGAGCAGTTCTTC. It specifies CASSKAGVGVDNEQFF.

This clonotype appeared a few times. The chain employs TRBV5-1 and TRBJ1-6; no reliable D call. The CDR3 is 15 residues long. Germline CDR1 reads SGHRS; CDR2 reads YFSETQ. The V end was cut by 0 bases, the J end by 5 bases, with 9 bases between. This CDR3 is CASSLGVPNNSPLHF. Here the CDR3 DNA reads TGCGCCAGCAGCTTGGGGGTACCGAATAATTCACCCCTCCACTTT.

This clonotype occurred a few times. The chain employs TRBV7-2 and TRBJ2-2; 7 positions match TRBD1. V shed 5 bases, J shed 7 bases, and the junction held 13 bases outside the gene matches. In germline, CDR1 is SGHTA, CDR2 FQGNSA. This CDR3 is 16 amino acids long. The CDR3 spells CASSPRQGGPVGELFF. Written as DNA, the CDR3 is TGTGCCAGCAGCCCCAGACAGGGCGGGCCTGTCGGGGAGCTGTTTTTT.

This clonotype was found many times. The genes are TRBV5-4 and TRBJ2-3, with 8 bases that match TRBD1. The CDR3 has 14 amino acids. V gave up 5 bases and J gave up 4 bases; unmatched junction bases: 6. The germline V gene has CDR1 SGHNT and CDR2 YYREEE (reference sequence). The CDR3 here is CASSQGQGSDTQYF. In DNA form, the CDR3 reads TGTGCCAGCAGTCAAGGACAGGGTTCAGATACGCAGTATTTT.

The table lists this clonotype with many counts. The chain is built from TRBV20-1 and TRBJ2-1; 13 bases match TRBD2. CDR1 is DFQATT, CDR2 SNEGSKA, per germline (reference sequence). V lost 4 bases to trimming and J lost 1 base; unmatched junction nucleotides: 7. CDR3 size: 17 residues. In DNA, the CDR3 is TGCAGTGCTACGACTAGCGGGGGGATGGGGTCCTACAATGAGCAGTTCTTC. Amino acids: CSATTSGGMGSYNEQFF.

This clonotype was picked up many times. The chain uses TRBV5-5 and TRBJ2-2; weak D call: TRBD1 (5 bases). CDR3 length equals 18 residues. V shed 3 bases and J shed 1 base, with 19 bases lying between them. The germline V gene encodes CDR1 SGHKS and CDR2 YYEKEE (reference sequence). CDR3 sequence reads: CASSSNQWAGKNTGELFF. In DNA, the CDR3 is TGTGCCAGCAGCTCCAATCAATGGGCAGGGAAGAACACCGGGGAGCTGTTTTTT.

In its sample, this clonotype was seen a few times. The rearrangement links TRBV7-3 to TRBJ1-4, with 7 bases aligning to TRBD1. Germline V lookup: CDR1 SGHTA, CDR2 FQGTGA. The CDR3 covers 14 residues. The V segment lost 4 bases and the J segment 5 bases; nucleotides outside the gene matches: 4. The CDR3 protein is CASSSGQQNEKLFF. The CDR3 DNA is TGTGCCAGCAGCTCGGGACAGCAAAATGAAAAACTGTTTTTT.

Points on this clonotype: Given a much more abundant clone one base away, this may be a read error. This chain links TRBV15 with TRBJ2-6, with D perhaps matching TRBD1 or TRBD2 (5 bases each). There are 17 residues in the CDR3. Germline CDR1 LNHNV, CDR2 YYDKDF (reference sequence). In DNA, the CDR3 is TGTGCCACCAGCAGAGGCTTTCGGGGTGCTGGGGCCAACGTCCCGACTTTC. Protein: CATSRGFRGAGANVPTF.

The table lists this clonotype with many counts. This rearrangement joins TRBV19 to TRBJ2-7, with D perhaps TRBD1 (5 bases). CDR1 and CDR2 from the germline V gene are LNHDA and SQIVND (reference sequence). Trimming removed 5 bases from V and 3 bases from J, with 17 bases in between. The CDR3 has 15 residues. Here the CDR3 DNA reads TGTGCCAGTAGTTGGGGTGGGGCCCCGAACTACGAGCAGTACTTC. Protein product: CASSWGGAPNYEQYF.

Concerning this clonotype: With a much larger clone just one base away, this may be a read error. The CDR3 sequence is CGSSPSSVYSPLHF. The CDR3 region has the DNA TGTGGCAGCAGCCCCAGCAGCGTCTACTCACCCCTCCACTTT. J is TRBJ1-6 and V is TRBV7-9; unclear D gene. The germline gives CDR1 SEHNR, CDR2 FQNEAQ (reference sequence). The CDR3 has 14 residues.

In its sample, this clonotype was seen a few times. This rearrangement joins TRBV7-3 to TRBJ2-7; 8 bases agree with TRBD1. This CDR3 is built from 14 residues. V lost 5 bases, J lost 5 bases, and 8 bases stayed unmatched. From germline, CDR1 is SGHTA and CDR2 FQGTGA. The CDR3 spells CASSPGAGGNEQYF. In DNA, the CDR3 is TGTGCCAGCAGCCCAGGAGCAGGGGGCAACGAGCAGTACTTC.

Only a few counts were recorded for this clonotype. The V and J genes are TRBV10-3 and TRBJ2-3; 11 positions agree with TRBD1. V was clipped by 4 bases and J by 6 bases; unmatched bases: 9. This CDR3 has 16 residues. Germline V gene lookup returns CDR1 ENHRY and CDR2 SYGVKD. The CDR3, as DNA: TGTGCCATCAGTGGCCCGGGACAGGGGGTGTGGGATACGCAGTATTTT. This codes for CAISGPGQGVWDTQYF.

At least ten counts were recorded for this clonotype. The genes are TRBV6-6 and TRBJ1-1; maybe TRBD1 (6 bases). The germline V gene encodes CDR1 MNHNY and CDR2 SVGAGI (reference sequence). CDR3 length: 15 residues. Trimming removed 0 bases from V and 7 bases from J, with 15 bases in between. The CDR3 DNA reads TGTGCCAGCAGTTACTCGAACCAGGGAGGGGGTGAAGCTTTCTTT. Protein: CASSYSNQGGGEAFF.

This clonotype was counted ten times or more. The CDR3 region is CSAGTSDDIQYF. CDR3 nucleotides: TGCAGCGCCGGGACATCGGACGACATTCAGTACTTC. This chain connects TRBV29-1 to TRBJ2-4; maybe TRBD1 (6 bases). V lost 7 bases and J 8 bases, leaving 15 bases between the germline ends. Germline CDR1 is SQVTM and CDR2 is ANQGSEA. This CDR3 has 12 residues. Variable domain in full (rest from reference TRBV29-1 and TRBJ2-4): SAVISQKPSRDICQRGTSLTIQCQVDSQVTMMFWYRQQPGQSLTLIATANQGSEATYESGFVIDKFPISRPNLTFSTLTVSNMSPEDSSIYLCSAGTSDDIQYFGAGTRLSVL.

At least ten counts were recorded for this clonotype. The genes are TRBV2 and TRBJ1-1, with D uncertain. CDR3 length: 15 residues. Germline CDR1 is SNHLY and CDR2 is FYNNEI. Trimming took off 2 bases at V and 2 bases at J, with 12 bases between the two ends. CDR3 residues: CASSEPPDGNTEAFF. CDR3 nucleotides: TGTGCCAGCAGTGAACCCCCCGACGGTAACACTGAAGCTTTCTTT.

This clonotype showed up just a few times. V and J are TRBV20-1 and TRBJ2-1, with D possibly TRBD2 on 6 matching bases. Trimming took 1 base from V and 3 from J, leaving 10 bases between them. The CDR3 consists of 14 residues. Germline CDR1 and CDR2: DFQATT and SNEGSKA (reference sequence). CDR3 nucleotide sequence: TGCAGTGCTAGAGTGACGGGGGTCTACAATGAGCAGTTCTTC. Residues: CSARVTGVYNEQFF.

This clonotype has just a few counts. The chain couples TRBV9 to TRBJ1-2; the D is unclear. V was clipped by 4 bases and J by 8 bases, with 12 bases between them. The length of the CDR3 is 12 residues. The germline V gene encodes CDR1 SGDLS and CDR2 YYNGEE. The CDR3 is CASSPSKSGYTF. In DNA, the CDR3 is TGTGCCAGCAGCCCCTCAAAAAGCGGCTACACCTTC. Together with reference TRBV9 and TRBJ1-2, the CDR3 gives the full variable domain: DSGVTQTPKHLITATGQRVTLRCSPRSGDLSVYWYQQSLDQGLQFLIQYYNGEERAKGNILERFSAQQFPDLHSELNLSSLELGDSALYFCASSPSKSGYTFGSGTRLTVV.

The CDR3 DNA sequence: TGCGCCAGCAGCTTGAAGGACGGGTACGAGCAGTACTTC. This translates into CASSLKDGYEQYF. The rearrangement uses TRBV5-1 and TRBJ2-7, with D hard to call. Germline CDR1 SGHRS, CDR2 YFSETQ. The CDR3 is made up of 13 amino acids. V was clipped by 1 base and J by 4 bases, with 9 bases between them.

This clonotype was seen repeatedly, ten times or more. The chain's CDR3 is CASSSRKDRIYGYTF. The CDR3 bases are TGCGCCAGCAGCTCAAGAAAGGACAGGATCTATGGCTACACCTTC. The chain uses TRBV4-1 and TRBJ1-2; TRBD1 matches 7 bases. With 5 bases clipped from V and 4 bases from J, the junction kept 10 bases outside the gene matches. Germline loops: CDR1 MGHRA, CDR2 YSYEKL. CDR3 length equals 15 residues.

This clonotype was counted at least ten times. The junction departs from the called germline gene at one end, perhaps through a read error. The CDR3, as DNA: TGCAGTGCTAGTCCGGCCCGTGATCCTCTTTTT. This gives the protein CSASPARDPLF. This chain connects TRBV20-1 to TRBJ2-3; D uncertain. The CDR3 is 11 residues long. From germline, CDR1 is DFQATT and CDR2 SNEGSKA (reference sequence).

The rearrangement joins TRBV4-3 to TRBJ1-1; possibly TRBD1 for D (5 bases). This CDR3 has 15 amino acids. Germline assignment: CDR1 LGHNA and CDR2 YSLEER. V was shortened by 4 bases and J by 3 bases, with 15 bases between the two germline ends. CDR3 sequence: CASSRGSGGDTEAFF. CDR3 in DNA: TGCGCCAGCAGCCGGGGGTCGGGGGGTGACACTGAAGCTTTCTTT.

This clonotype occurred many times. The V gene is TRBV13, the J gene TRBJ1-1; D perhaps matches TRBD1 (6 bases). Trimming left V 2 bases short and J 6 bases short, with 10 bases between. The CDR3 runs 13 residues. The germline CDR1 and CDR2 sequences are PRHDT and FYEKMQ (reference sequence). The CDR3 nucleotides read TGTGCCAGCAGCTTAACCGGACAGCCTGAAGCTTTCTTT. Translating gives CASSLTGQPEAFF. The variable domain in full, with the rest retrieved from reference TRBV13 and TRBJ1-1, is AAGVIQSPRHLIKEKRETATLKCYPIPRHDTVYWYQQGPGQDPQFLISFYEKMQSDKGSIPDRFSAQQFSDYHSELNMSSLELGDSALYFCASSLTGQPEAFFGQGTRLTVV.

Many counts were recorded for this clonotype. The V gene is TRBV5-4, the J gene TRBJ1-4, with TRBD1 matching over 9 bases. Per the germline V gene, CDR1 is SGHNT and CDR2 is YYREEE (reference sequence). The V gene end was trimmed by 0 bases and the J gene end by 8 bases; junction bases not matched to a gene: 2. This CDR3 is built from 14 residues. The CDR3 DNA reads TGTGCCAGCAGCTTGGGGGACAGGGACGAAAAACTGTTTTTT. Residues: CASSLGDRDEKLFF.